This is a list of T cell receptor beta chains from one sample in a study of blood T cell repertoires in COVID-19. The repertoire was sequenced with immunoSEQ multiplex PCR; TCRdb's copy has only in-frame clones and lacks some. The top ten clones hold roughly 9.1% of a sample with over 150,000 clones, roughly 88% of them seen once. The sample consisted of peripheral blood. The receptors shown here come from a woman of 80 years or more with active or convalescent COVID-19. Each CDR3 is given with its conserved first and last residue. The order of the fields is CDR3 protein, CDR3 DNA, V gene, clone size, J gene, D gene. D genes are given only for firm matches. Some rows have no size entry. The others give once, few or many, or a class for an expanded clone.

CDR3 protein: CASSTRQGARAEAFF
CDR3 DNA: TGTGCCAGCAGCACCCGACAGGGGGCGCGGGCTGAAGCTTTCTTT
V gene: TRBV7-9
clone size: .
J gene: TRBJ1-1
D gene: TRBD1

CDR3 protein: CASSPGTPSLDTGELFF
CDR3 DNA: TGTGCCAGCAGCCCCGGGACACCCTCCCTTGACACCGGGGAGCTGTTTTTT
V gene: TRBV7-9
clone size: .
J gene: TRBJ2-2
D gene: .

CDR3 protein: CASSPPPGIGRTTNEKLFF
CDR3 DNA: TGTGCCAGCAGCCCCCCGCCAGGGATTGGTAGGACAACTAATGAAAAACTGTTTTTT
V gene: TRBV7-9
clone size: once
J gene: TRBJ1-4
D gene: .

CDR3 protein: CSVQTSHEQFF
CDR3 DNA: TGCAGCGTGCAGACTAGTCATGAGCAGTTCTTC
V gene: TRBV29-1
clone size: .
J gene: TRBJ2-1
D gene: .

CDR3 protein: CASSYRGLNTGELFF
CDR3 DNA: TGTGCCAGCAGTTATAGGGGGCTAAATACCGGGGAGCTGTTTTTT
V gene: TRBV6-5
clone size: .
J gene: TRBJ2-2
D gene: TRBD1

CDR3 protein: CASRQLQGYEQYF
CDR3 DNA: TGTGCCAGCAGACAACTACAGGGCTACGAGCAGTACTTC
V gene: TRBV6-6
clone size: .
J gene: TRBJ2-7
D gene: .

CDR3 protein: CASGRTPGNTIYF
CDR3 DNA: TGTGCCAGCGGGCGAACACCTGGAAACACCATATATTTT
V gene: TRBV7-8
clone size: .
J gene: TRBJ1-3
D gene: .

CDR3 protein: CASSRGGLRQGLSYTF
CDR3 DNA: TGCGCCAGCAGCCGGGGAGGACTTCGACAGGGTTTGAGCTACACCTTC
V gene: TRBV4-1
clone size: .
J gene: TRBJ1-2
D gene: TRBD1

CDR3 protein: CASTRAGGPNEQFF
CDR3 DNA: TGTGCCAGCACGAGAGCGGGGGGGCCCAATGAGCAGTTCTTC
V gene: TRBV9
clone size: .
J gene: TRBJ2-1
D gene: TRBD2

CDR3 protein: CASNGRVGSLLHF
CDR3 DNA: TGTGCCAGTAACGGCAGGGTGGGTTCACTCCTCCACTTT
V gene: TRBV19
clone size: .
J gene: TRBJ1-6
D gene: .

CDR3 protein: CASSPPKGQGWDTEAFF
CDR3 DNA: TGTGCCAGCAGCCCCCCCAAGGGGCAGGGGTGGGACACTGAAGCTTTCTTT
V gene: TRBV7-6
clone size: .
J gene: TRBJ1-1
D gene: .

CDR3 protein: CASSRGGSVTGELFF
CDR3 DNA: TGTGCCAGCAGTCGGGGGGGGTCGGTCACCGGGGAGCTGTTTTTT
V gene: TRBV6-5
clone size: .
J gene: TRBJ2-2
D gene: TRBD2

CDR3 protein: CASSQEDFTEAFF
CDR3 DNA: TGTGCCAGCAGCCAAGAAGACTTCACTGAAGCTTTCTTT
V gene: TRBV3-1/TRBV3-2
clone size: .
J gene: TRBJ1-1
D gene: .

CDR3 protein: CASSSRDRTEAFF
CDR3 DNA: TGTGCCAGCAGCTCAAGAGATCGGACTGAAGCTTTCTTT
V gene: TRBV5-6
clone size: .
J gene: TRBJ1-1
D gene: .

CDR3 protein: CASRTRDRVPYEQYF
CDR3 DNA: TGTGCCAGTCGGACCCGGGACAGGGTTCCCTACGAGCAGTACTTC
V gene: TRBV2
clone size: .
J gene: TRBJ2-7
D gene: TRBD1

CDR3 protein: CASSQPRELRGTDTQYF
CDR3 DNA: TGTGCCAGCAGTCAACCCCGGGAGCTAAGGGGCACAGATACGCAGTATTTT
V gene: TRBV6-2/TRBV6-3
clone size: .
J gene: TRBJ2-3
D gene: .

CDR3 protein: CASSPSGQGNTEAFF
CDR3 DNA: TGTGCCAGCAGCCCATCAGGACAGGGGAACACTGAAGCTTTCTTT
V gene: TRBV7-2
clone size: .
J gene: TRBJ1-1
D gene: TRBD1

CDR3 protein: CASSSGRGNNYGYTF
CDR3 DNA: TGTGCCAGCAGCTCAGGCAGGGGGAATAACTATGGCTACACCTTC
V gene: TRBV11-2
clone size: .
J gene: TRBJ1-2
D gene: TRBD1

CDR3 protein: CASSENNGNTIYF
CDR3 DNA: TGCGCCAGCAGTGAGAACAACGGAAACACCATATATTTT
V gene: TRBV10-1
clone size: once
J gene: TRBJ1-3
D gene: .

CDR3 protein: CATSREPASGYNEQFF
CDR3 DNA: TGTGCCACCAGCAGAGAACCCGCCTCGGGGTACAATGAGCAGTTCTTC
V gene: TRBV15
clone size: once
J gene: TRBJ2-1
D gene: .

CDR3 protein: CASRSTGTYGYTF
CDR3 DNA: TGTGCCAGCAGATCGACAGGGACTTATGGCTACACCTTC
V gene: TRBV6-5
clone size: .
J gene: TRBJ1-2
D gene: TRBD1

CDR3 protein: CASSLGLEETQYF
CDR3 DNA: TGTGCCAGCAGCCTCGGACTGGAAGAGACCCAGTACTTC
V gene: TRBV6-5
clone size: .
J gene: TRBJ2-5
D gene: .

CDR3 protein: CASSEGQYYNQPQHF
CDR3 DNA: TGTGCCAGCAGTGAGGGACAGTATTACAATCAGCCCCAGCATTTT
V gene: TRBV6-1
clone size: .
J gene: TRBJ1-5
D gene: TRBD1

CDR3 protein: CASSQENTATFTEAFF
CDR3 DNA: TGCGCCAGCAGCCAAGAAAATACTGCGACTTTCACTGAAGCTTTCTTT
V gene: TRBV4-3
clone size: .
J gene: TRBJ1-1
D gene: .

CDR3 protein: CSVSGTGRGDIQYF
CDR3 DNA: TGCAGCGTTAGTGGGACAGGGCGGGGGGACATTCAGTACTTC
V gene: TRBV29-1
clone size: .
J gene: TRBJ2-4
D gene: .

CDR3 protein: CASSLRGPGGLTEAFF
CDR3 DNA: TGTGCCAGCAGTTTAAGGGGCCCAGGGGGCCTCACTGAAGCTTTCTTT
V gene: TRBV27
clone size: few
J gene: TRBJ1-1
D gene: TRBD1

CDR3 protein: CASSMQGSADIQYF
CDR3 DNA: TGTGCCAGTAGTATGCAGGGATCTGCGGACATTCAGTACTTC
V gene: TRBV19
clone size: .
J gene: TRBJ2-4
D gene: .

CDR3 protein: CASSFPEALAEPLGYNEQFF
CDR3 DNA: TGTGCCAGCAGCTTCCCCGAGGCACTAGCGGAACCTCTAGGGTACAATGAGCAGTTCTTC
V gene: TRBV7-6
clone size: .
J gene: TRBJ2-1
D gene: TRBD2

CDR3 protein: CASSSGQAYGYTF
CDR3 DNA: TGCGCCAGCAGCTCGGGACAGGCATATGGCTACACCTTC
V gene: TRBV5-1
clone size: few
J gene: TRBJ1-2
D gene: TRBD1

CDR3 protein: CASSYGGQGLEQYF
CDR3 DNA: TGTGCCAGCAGTTACGGGGGACAGGGGCTCGAGCAGTACTTC
V gene: TRBV6-5
clone size: once
J gene: TRBJ2-7
D gene: TRBD1

CDR3 protein: CASSLAQGTNEKLFF
CDR3 DNA: TGTGCCAGCAGCTTAGCCCAGGGGACTAATGAAAAACTGTTTTTT
V gene: TRBV7-9
clone size: .
J gene: TRBJ1-4
D gene: .

CDR3 protein: CASLGGMESYGYTF
CDR3 DNA: TGTGCCAGCTTGGGGGGTATGGAAAGCTATGGCTACACCTTC
V gene: TRBV6-6
clone size: .
J gene: TRBJ1-2
D gene: .

CDR3 protein: CASSQGRYEQYF
CDR3 DNA: TGTGCCAGCAGTCAGGGTCGCTACGAGCAGTACTTC
V gene: TRBV2
clone size: .
J gene: TRBJ2-7
D gene: .

CDR3 protein: CASSSRSSRYF
CDR3 DNA: TGTGCCAGCAGCTCCCGGTCCTCTAGGTACTTC
V gene: TRBV7-3
clone size: .
J gene: TRBJ2-7
D gene: .

CDR3 protein: CASSLSGTGAGNTIYF
CDR3 DNA: TGTGCCAGCTCCCTGAGCGGGACAGGGGCTGGAAACACCATATATTTT
V gene: TRBV2
clone size: .
J gene: TRBJ1-3
D gene: TRBD1

CDR3 protein: CASSLPIGTNEKLFF
CDR3 DNA: TGTGCCAGTAGTCTGCCGATCGGAACTAATGAAAAACTGTTTTTT
V gene: TRBV19
clone size: .
J gene: TRBJ1-4
D gene: .

CDR3 protein: CASSYLTGLYGYTF
CDR3 DNA: TGTGCCAGCAGTTACCTAACAGGCCTCTATGGCTACACCTTC
V gene: TRBV6-2/TRBV6-3
clone size: .
J gene: TRBJ1-2
D gene: .

CDR3 protein: CASSVRDSTGELFF
CDR3 DNA: TGTGCCAGCAGCGTCCGGGACAGCACCGGGGAGCTGTTTTTT
V gene: TRBV9
clone size: .
J gene: TRBJ2-2
D gene: TRBD1

CDR3 protein: CASSVASGVQETQYF
CDR3 DNA: TGTGCCAGCAGCGTAGCGAGCGGGGTCCAAGAGACCCAGTACTTC
V gene: TRBV9
clone size: .
J gene: TRBJ2-5
D gene: TRBD2

CDR3 protein: CASSRSQSQQYF
CDR3 DNA: TGTGCCAGCAGCCGTTCCCAGTCCCAGCAGTACTTC
V gene: TRBV5-4
clone size: .
J gene: TRBJ2-7
D gene: .

CDR3 protein: CASSQDGKRGEAFF
CDR3 DNA: TGTGCCAGCAGCCAGGACGGAAAACGGGGTGAAGCTTTCTTT
V gene: TRBV6-6
clone size: .
J gene: TRBJ1-1
D gene: .

CDR3 protein: CASSLGGRQGETQYF
CDR3 DNA: TGTGCCAGCAGCTTGGGGGGGCGCCAGGGAGAGACCCAGTACTTC
V gene: TRBV5-4
clone size: .
J gene: TRBJ2-5
D gene: .

CDR3 protein: CASSEGLGIDTQYF
CDR3 DNA: TGTGCCAGCAGTGAGGGACTAGGAATAGATACGCAGTATTTT
V gene: TRBV27
clone size: .
J gene: TRBJ2-3
D gene: TRBD2